The T cell receptor (beta chain) under discussion was sequenced for a study of graft-versus-host responses after intestinal transplantation. Study details: All of the recipients had induction that used anti-thymocyte globulin, then tacrolimus and steroids for about 3 years.

Profiling relied on immunoSEQ multiplex PCR, and the TCRdb table lists in-frame clones only, not all of them. The table includes around 20,000 clones, about nine tenths detected once. Findings and limits, study-wide: The marrow of recipients harbored GvH clones, and ileum or blood showed some of them first. Allograft clonal ratios (graft-versus-host to host-versus-graft) were high in patients who had graft-donor T cell macrochimerism. Early after transplant, HvG declines were associated with peak levels of circulating GvH clones.

Turning to this clone: Antigen unknown.

The receptor was derived from a human patient who received an intestinal transplant, so some T cells may come from the graft donor. This specimen was PBMCs, taken more than 350 days after transplant.

In nucleotides, the CDR3 is TGTGCCAGTAGACTAACACCCAAGGCTTCAACAACTAATGAAAAACTGTTTTTT. Protein sequence: CASRLTPKASTTNEKLFF. This chain uses TRBV19 with TRBJ1-4, with D hard to call. This CDR3 has 18 amino acids. Per germline, CDR1 LNHDA and CDR2 SQIVND (reference sequence). The V gene lost 6 bases and the J gene lost 0 bases, with 20 bases spanning the gap.